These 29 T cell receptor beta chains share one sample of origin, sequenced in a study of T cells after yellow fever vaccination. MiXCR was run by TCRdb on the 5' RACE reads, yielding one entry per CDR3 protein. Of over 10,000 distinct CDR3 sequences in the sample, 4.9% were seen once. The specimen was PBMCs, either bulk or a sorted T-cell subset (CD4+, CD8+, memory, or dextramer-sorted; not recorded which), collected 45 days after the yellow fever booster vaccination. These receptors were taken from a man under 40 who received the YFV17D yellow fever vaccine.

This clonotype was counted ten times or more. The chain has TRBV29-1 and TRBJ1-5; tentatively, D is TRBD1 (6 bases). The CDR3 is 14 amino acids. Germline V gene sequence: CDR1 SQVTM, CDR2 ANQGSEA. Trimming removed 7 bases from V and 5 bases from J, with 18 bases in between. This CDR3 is CSAGTGTFDQPQHF. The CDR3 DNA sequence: TGCAGCGCTGGAACCGGGACATTCGATCAGCCCCAGCATTTT.

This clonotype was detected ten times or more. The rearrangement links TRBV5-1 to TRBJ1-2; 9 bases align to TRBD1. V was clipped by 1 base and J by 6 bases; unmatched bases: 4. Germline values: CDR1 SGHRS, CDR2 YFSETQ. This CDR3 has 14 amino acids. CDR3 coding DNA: TGCGCCAGCAGCTTGTTGGACAGGGGCCATGGCTACACCTTC. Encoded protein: CASSLLDRGHGYTF.

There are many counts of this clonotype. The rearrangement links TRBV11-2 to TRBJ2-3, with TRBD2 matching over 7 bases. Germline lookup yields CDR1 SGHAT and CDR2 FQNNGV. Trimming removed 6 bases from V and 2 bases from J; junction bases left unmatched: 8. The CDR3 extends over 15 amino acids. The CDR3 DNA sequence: TGTGCCAGCAGTAAAGGGACTACCTACACAGATACGCAGTATTTT. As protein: CASSKGTTYTDTQYF.

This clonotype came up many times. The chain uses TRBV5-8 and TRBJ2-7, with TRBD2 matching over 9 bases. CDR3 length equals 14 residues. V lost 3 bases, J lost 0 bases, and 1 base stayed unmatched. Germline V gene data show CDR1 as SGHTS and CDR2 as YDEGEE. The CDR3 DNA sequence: TGTGCCAGCAGCTGGACTAGCGTCTCCTACGAGCAGTACTTC. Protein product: CASSWTSVSYEQYF.

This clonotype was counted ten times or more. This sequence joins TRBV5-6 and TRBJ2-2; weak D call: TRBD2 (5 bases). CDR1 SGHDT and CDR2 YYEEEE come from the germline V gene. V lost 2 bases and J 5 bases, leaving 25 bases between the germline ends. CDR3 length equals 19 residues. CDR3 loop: CASSLTAALDPPLTGELFF. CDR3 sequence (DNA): TGTGCCAGCAGCTTAACAGCGGCCCTCGACCCTCCCTTGACCGGGGAGCTGTTTTTT.

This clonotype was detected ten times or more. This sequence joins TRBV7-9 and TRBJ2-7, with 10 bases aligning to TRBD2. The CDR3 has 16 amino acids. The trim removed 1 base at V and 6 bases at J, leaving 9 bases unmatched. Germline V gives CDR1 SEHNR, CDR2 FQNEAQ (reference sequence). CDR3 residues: CASSLGSGRKGSEQYF. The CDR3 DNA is TGTGCCAGCAGCTTAGGTAGCGGGAGGAAAGGGTCCGAGCAGTACTTC.

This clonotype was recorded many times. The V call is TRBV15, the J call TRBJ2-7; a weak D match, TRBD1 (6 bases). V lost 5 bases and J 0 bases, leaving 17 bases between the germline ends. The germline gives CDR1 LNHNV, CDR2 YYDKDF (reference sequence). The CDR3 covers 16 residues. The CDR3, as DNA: TGTGCCACCAGCCCCGCCAGGGGCTACCGCTCCTACGAGCAGTACTTC. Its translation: CATSPARGYRSYEQYF. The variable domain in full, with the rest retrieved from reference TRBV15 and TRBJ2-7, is DAMVIQNPRYQVTQFGKPVTLSCSQTLNHNVMYWYQQKSSQAPKLLFHYYDKDFNNEADTPDNFQSRRPNTSFCFLDIRSPGLGDTAMYLCATSPARGYRSYEQYFGPGTRLTVT.

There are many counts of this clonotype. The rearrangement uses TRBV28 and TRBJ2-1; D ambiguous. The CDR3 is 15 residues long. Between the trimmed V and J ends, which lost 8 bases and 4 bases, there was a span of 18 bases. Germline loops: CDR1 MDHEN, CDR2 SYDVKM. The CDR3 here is CASSLTGPPYNEQFF. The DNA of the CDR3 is TGTGCCAGCTCCTTAACCGGGCCCCCATACAATGAGCAGTTCTTC.

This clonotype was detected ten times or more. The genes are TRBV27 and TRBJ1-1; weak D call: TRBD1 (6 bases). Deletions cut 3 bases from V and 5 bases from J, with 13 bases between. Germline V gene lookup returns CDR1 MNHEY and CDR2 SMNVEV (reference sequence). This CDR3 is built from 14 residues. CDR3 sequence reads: CASSFSGGQTEAFF. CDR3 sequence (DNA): TGTGCCAGCAGTTTTTCGGGGGGCCAGACTGAAGCTTTCTTT.

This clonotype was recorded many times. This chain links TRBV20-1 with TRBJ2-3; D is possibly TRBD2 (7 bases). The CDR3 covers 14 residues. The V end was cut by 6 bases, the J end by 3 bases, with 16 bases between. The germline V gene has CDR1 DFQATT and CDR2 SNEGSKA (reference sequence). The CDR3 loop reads CSAPAAGATDTQYF. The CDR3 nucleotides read TGCAGTGCCCCCGCCGCGGGGGCGACAGATACGCAGTATTTT.

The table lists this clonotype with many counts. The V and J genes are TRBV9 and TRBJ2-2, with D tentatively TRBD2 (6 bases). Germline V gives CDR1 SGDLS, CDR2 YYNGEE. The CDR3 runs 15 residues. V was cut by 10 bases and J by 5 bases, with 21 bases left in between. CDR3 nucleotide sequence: TGTGCCTCGAACGGGGGTTCTAAGGTTACCGGGGAGCTGTTTTTT. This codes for CASNGGSKVTGELFF.

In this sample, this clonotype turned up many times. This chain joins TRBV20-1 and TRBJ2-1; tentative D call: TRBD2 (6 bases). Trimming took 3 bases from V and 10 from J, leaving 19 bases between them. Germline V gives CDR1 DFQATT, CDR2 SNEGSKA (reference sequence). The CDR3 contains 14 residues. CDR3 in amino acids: CSARTVDYRMEQFF. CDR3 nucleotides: TGCAGTGCTAGGACGGTGGACTATCGTATGGAGCAGTTCTTC.

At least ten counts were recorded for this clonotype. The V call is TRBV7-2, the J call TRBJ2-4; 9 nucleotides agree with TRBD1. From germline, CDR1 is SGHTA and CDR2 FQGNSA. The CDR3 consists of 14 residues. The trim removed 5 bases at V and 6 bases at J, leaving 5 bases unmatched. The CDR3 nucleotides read TGTGCCAGCAGCCGGACAGGGGACCCAAACATTCAGTACTTC. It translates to CASSRTGDPNIQYF. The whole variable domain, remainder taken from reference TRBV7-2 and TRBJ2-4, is GAGVSQSPSNKVTEKGKDVELRCDPISGHTALYWYRQSLGQGLEFLIYFQGNSAPDKSGLPSDRFSAERTGGSVSTLTIQRTQQEDSAVYLCASSRTGDPNIQYFGAGTRLSVL.

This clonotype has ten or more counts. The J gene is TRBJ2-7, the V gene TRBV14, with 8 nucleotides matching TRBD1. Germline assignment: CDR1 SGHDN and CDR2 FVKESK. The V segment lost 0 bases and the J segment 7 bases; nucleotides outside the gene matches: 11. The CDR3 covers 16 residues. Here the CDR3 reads CASSQEYGQGLREQYF. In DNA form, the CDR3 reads TGTGCCAGCAGCCAAGAATACGGACAGGGACTCCGGGAGCAGTACTTC.

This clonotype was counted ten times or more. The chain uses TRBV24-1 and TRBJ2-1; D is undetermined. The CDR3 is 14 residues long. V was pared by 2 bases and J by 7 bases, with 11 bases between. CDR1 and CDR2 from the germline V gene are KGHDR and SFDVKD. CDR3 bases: TGTGCCACCAGTGATTCCCCCCCCTTGAATGAGCAGTTCTTC. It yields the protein CATSDSPPLNEQFF.

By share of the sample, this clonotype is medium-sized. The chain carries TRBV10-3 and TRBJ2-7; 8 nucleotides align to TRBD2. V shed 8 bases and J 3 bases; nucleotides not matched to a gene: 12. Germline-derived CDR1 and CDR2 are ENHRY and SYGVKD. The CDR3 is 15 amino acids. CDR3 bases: TGTGCCATCTCGGGAGGGGCAGGTATAAGCTACGAGCAGTACTTC. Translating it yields CAISGGAGISYEQYF.

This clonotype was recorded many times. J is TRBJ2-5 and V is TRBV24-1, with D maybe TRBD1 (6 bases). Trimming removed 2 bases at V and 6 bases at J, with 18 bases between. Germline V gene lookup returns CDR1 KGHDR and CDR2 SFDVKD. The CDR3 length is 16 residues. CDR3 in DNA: TGTGCCACCAGTGATTCGGGACAACGGAAGGGAAAGACCCAGTACTTC. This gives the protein CATSDSGQRKGKTQYF.

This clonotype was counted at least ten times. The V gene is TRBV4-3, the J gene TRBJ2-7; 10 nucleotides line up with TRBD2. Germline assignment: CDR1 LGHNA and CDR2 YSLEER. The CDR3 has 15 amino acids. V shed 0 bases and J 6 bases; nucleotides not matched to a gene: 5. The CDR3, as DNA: TGCGCCAGCAGCCAAGAACTAGCGGGACCGCGCGAGCAGTACTTC. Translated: CASSQELAGPREQYF.

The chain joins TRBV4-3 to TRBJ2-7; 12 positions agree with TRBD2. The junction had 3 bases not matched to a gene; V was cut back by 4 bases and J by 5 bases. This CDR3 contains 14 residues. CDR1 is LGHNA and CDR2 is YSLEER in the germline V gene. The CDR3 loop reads CASSPSGRGNEQYF. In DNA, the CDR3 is TGCGCCAGCAGCCCTAGCGGGAGGGGGAACGAGCAGTACTTC.

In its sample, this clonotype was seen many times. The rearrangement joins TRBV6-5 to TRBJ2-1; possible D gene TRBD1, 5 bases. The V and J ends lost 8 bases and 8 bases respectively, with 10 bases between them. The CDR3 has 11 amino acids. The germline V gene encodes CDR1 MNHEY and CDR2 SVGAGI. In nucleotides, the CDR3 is TGTGCCAGCTCCAAGGGGTATGAGCAGTTCTTC. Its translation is CASSKGYEQFF.

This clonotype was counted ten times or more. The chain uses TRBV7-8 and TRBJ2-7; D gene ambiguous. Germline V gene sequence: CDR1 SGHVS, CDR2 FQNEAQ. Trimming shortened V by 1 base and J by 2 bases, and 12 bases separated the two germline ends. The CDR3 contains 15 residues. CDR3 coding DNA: TGTGCCAGCAGCTTAGAACTTTCGCCCACCTACGAGCAGTACTTC. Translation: CASSLELSPTYEQYF.

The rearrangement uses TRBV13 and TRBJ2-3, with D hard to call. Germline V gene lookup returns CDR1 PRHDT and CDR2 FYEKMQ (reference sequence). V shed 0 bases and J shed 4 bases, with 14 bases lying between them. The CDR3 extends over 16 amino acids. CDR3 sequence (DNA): TGTGCCAGCAGCTTAGGCCGCTCGCTGGTAGCAGATACGCAGTATTTT. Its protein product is CASSLGRSLVADTQYF.

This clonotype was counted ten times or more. The CDR3 sequence: CASTPGLAGGYDEQYF. The CDR3 DNA follows: TGTGCCAGCACCCCAGGACTAGCGGGAGGTTACGACGAGCAGTACTTC. The chain employs TRBV12-3 or TRBV12-4 and TRBJ2-7; TRBD2 agrees at 14 bases. J lost 5 bases, V lost 7 bases, and 10 bases had no gene match. This CDR3 spans 16 amino acids.

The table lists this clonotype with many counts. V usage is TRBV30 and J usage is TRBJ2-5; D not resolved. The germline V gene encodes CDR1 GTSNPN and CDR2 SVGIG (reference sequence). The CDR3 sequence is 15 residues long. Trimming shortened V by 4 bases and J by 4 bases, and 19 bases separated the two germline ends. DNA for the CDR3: TGTGCCTGGACCCATTTATCAGGCTTCGTAGAGACCCAGTACTTC. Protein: CAWTHLSGFVETQYF.

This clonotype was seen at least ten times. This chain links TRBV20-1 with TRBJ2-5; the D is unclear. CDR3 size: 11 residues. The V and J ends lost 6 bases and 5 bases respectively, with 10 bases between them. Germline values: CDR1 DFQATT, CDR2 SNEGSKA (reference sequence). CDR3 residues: CSADPAETQYF. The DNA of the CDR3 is TGCAGTGCGGATCCTGCCGAGACCCAGTACTTC.

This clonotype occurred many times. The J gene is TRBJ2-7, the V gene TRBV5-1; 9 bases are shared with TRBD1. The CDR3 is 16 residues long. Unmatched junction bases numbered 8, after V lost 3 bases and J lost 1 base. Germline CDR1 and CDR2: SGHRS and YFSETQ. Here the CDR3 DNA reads TGCGCCAGCAGCTCAAAAGCCGGGACAGGGTCCTACGAGCAGTACTTC. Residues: CASSSKAGTGSYEQYF.

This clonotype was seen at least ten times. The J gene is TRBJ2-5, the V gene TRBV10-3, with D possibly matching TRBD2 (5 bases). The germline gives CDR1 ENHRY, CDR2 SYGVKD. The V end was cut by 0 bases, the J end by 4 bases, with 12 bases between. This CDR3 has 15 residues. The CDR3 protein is CAISESTWERETQYF. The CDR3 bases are TGTGCCATCAGTGAGTCGACGTGGGAGCGAGAGACCCAGTACTTC.

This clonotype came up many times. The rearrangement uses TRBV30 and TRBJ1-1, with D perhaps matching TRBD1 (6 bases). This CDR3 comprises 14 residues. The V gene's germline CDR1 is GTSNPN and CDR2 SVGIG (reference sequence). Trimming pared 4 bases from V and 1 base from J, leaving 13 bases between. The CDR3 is CAWKTGTSNTEAFF. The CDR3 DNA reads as TGTGCCTGGAAGACAGGTACATCGAACACTGAAGCTTTCTTT.

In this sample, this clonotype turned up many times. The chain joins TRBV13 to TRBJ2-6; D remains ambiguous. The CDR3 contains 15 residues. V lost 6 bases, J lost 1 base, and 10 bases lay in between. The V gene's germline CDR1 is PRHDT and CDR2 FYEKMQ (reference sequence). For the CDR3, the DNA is TGTGCCAGCAGTCTCGGACGTTCTGGGGCCAACGTCCTGACTTTC. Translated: CASSLGRSGANVLTF.